Following are 17 T cell receptor beta chains from one sample sequenced in a study of blood T cell repertoires in COVID-19. Sequencing used immunoSEQ multiplex PCR; TCRdb keeps in-frame clones, though not all of them. The sample comprises 200,000 to 250,000 clones, 65% to 85% of which are singletons, and 6.8% rests with the top ten. Sequenced: PBMCs or T cells enriched from blood (not recorded which). These receptors were obtained from a woman aged 35 to 49 who had recovered from COVID-19.

This chain uses TRBV6-5 with TRBJ2-1; 7 bases are a match to TRBD2. V lost 6 bases, J lost 3 bases, and 5 bases stayed unmatched. Germline-derived CDR1 and CDR2 are MNHEY and SVGAGI. The CDR3 is 14 amino acids. This chain's CDR3 is CASSFTGGYNEQFF. DNA of the CDR3: TGTGCCAGCAGCTTCACGGGGGGCTACAATGAGCAGTTCTTC.

This clone came up once. The same CDR3 is also encoded by other DNA sequences in this sample. The chain joins TRBV11-2 to TRBJ2-2, with 9 bases aligning to TRBD2. With 4 bases clipped from V and 4 bases from J, the junction kept 4 bases outside the gene matches. The CDR3 is 15 residues long. The germline V gene encodes CDR1 SGHAT and CDR2 FQNNGV. CDR3 region: CASSSRAGGTGELFF. CDR3 sequence (DNA): TGTGCCAGCAGCTCCCGAGCGGGAGGCACCGGGGAGCTGTTTTTT.

The V call is TRBV6-5, the J call TRBJ2-2; 8 bases map to TRBD2. CDR1 is MNHEY, CDR2 SVGAGI, per germline. The junction had 7 bases not matched to a gene; V was cut back by 5 bases and J by 5 bases. This CDR3 has 15 residues. For the CDR3, the DNA is TGTGCCAGCAGTCAGAGCGGGAGAGGGACCGGGGAGCTGTTTTTT. Translating it yields CASSQSGRGTGELFF.

This clone was found once. As DNA, the CDR3 is TGTGCCAGCAGCAACAACGGGACAGTCCTAGCGGGCAGGTACAATGAGCAGTTCTTC. It translates to CASSNNGTVLAGRYNEQFF. The rearrangement joins TRBV7-9 to TRBJ2-1; a possible D gene is TRBD2 (8 bases). Germline V gene data show CDR1 as SEHNR and CDR2 as FQNEAQ (reference sequence). This CDR3 spans 19 amino acids. Between the trimmed V and J ends, which lost 5 bases and 4 bases, there was a span of 27 bases.

This clone was seen just once. The V gene is TRBV18, the J gene TRBJ2-4, with TRBD1 matching over 12 bases. V was clipped by 6 bases and J by 6 bases; unmatched bases: 9. This CDR3 has 16 residues. The V gene's germline CDR1 is KGHSH and CDR2 LQKENI. CDR3 bases: TGTGCCAGCTCGCCTATGCCGGGACAGGGGGCAAACATTCAGTACTTC. It encodes CASSPMPGQGANIQYF.

This chain joins TRBV6-6 and TRBJ2-3; 10 nucleotides line up with TRBD2. This CDR3 is built from 16 residues. Germline V gene data show CDR1 as MNHNY and CDR2 as SVGAGI (reference sequence). V gave up 6 bases and J gave up 4 bases; unmatched junction bases: 10. The CDR3 DNA reads TGTGCCAGCAGAAAAGGACTAGCGGCCCCTTCAGATACGCAGTATTTT. Its translation: CASRKGLAAPSDTQYF.

The chain joins TRBV24-1 to TRBJ1-1; no clear D gene. Trimming took 3 bases from V and 7 from J, leaving 5 bases between them. CDR3 size: 11 residues. Germline V CDR1 and CDR2: KGHDR, SFDVKD. The CDR3 bases are TGTGCCACCAGTGATGGGAGTGAAGCTTTCTTT. It codes for CATSDGSEAFF.

CDR3 sequence: CASSLTPPQLGGLAGYSYNEQFF. DNA of the CDR3: TGTGCCAGCAGTTTAACCCCCCCCCAGCTCGGTGGACTAGCGGGATACTCCTACAATGAGCAGTTCTTC. J is TRBJ2-1 and V is TRBV27, with 12 bases that match TRBD2. V lost 2 bases to trimming and J lost 0 bases; unmatched junction nucleotides: 20. This CDR3 contains 23 residues. Germline assignment: CDR1 MNHEY and CDR2 SMNVEV (reference sequence).

The chain combines TRBV7-6 with TRBJ2-7; 9 bases align to TRBD2. The germline CDR1 and CDR2 sequences are SGHVS and FNYEAQ. The CDR3 runs 19 residues. With 1 base clipped from V and 5 bases from J, the junction kept 18 bases outside the gene matches. CDR3 sequence (DNA): TGTGCCAGCAGCTTAGACTCCCTAGCGGGGCAAGCTGACGGTCACGAGCAGTACTTC. Protein: CASSLDSLAGQADGHEQYF.

V and J are TRBV15 and TRBJ2-1; TRBD2 aligns across 7 bases. Germline V CDR1 and CDR2: LNHNV, YYDKDF (reference sequence). Unmatched junction bases numbered 6, after V lost 5 bases and J lost 5 bases. This CDR3 has 14 residues. The CDR3 DNA reads TGTGCCACCAGCGCCGCGGGAGAGCACAATGAGCAGTTCTTC. Its protein product is CATSAAGEHNEQFF.

The chain combines TRBV23-1 with TRBJ2-1, with 9 bases identical to TRBD2. TRBV23-1 is labeled an ORF, and its function is uncertain. The CDR3 runs 15 residues. Trimming took 7 bases from V and 8 from J; bases not matched to a gene: 12. CDR3 nucleotide sequence: TGCGCCAGCATTGGGGCGACTAGCGGTAGAGATGAGCAGTTCTTC. Its protein is CASIGATSGRDEQFF.

The CDR3 nucleotides are TGTGCCAGCAGCTTGGGGGAGGGGCAGCCCCAGCATTTT. It yields the protein CASSLGEGQPQHF. The chain employs TRBV11-1 and TRBJ1-5; weak D call: TRBD1 (5 bases). In germline, CDR1 is SGHAT, CDR2 FQDESV (reference sequence). There are 13 residues in the CDR3. The germline V and J ends were trimmed by 3 bases and 7 bases, with 10 bases remaining between them.

This chain connects TRBV19 to TRBJ2-4; 10 nucleotides match TRBD2. The CDR3 runs to 18 residues. The V gene's germline CDR1 is LNHDA and CDR2 SQIVND (reference sequence). V was clipped by 3 bases and J by 0 bases; unmatched bases: 8. CDR3 in amino acids: CASSMGLAGVGAKNIQYF. CDR3 in DNA: TGTGCCAGTAGTATGGGCCTAGCGGGAGTTGGAGCCAAAAACATTCAGTACTTC.

CDR3 sequence: CASSPRGRSGELFF. The CDR3 DNA follows: TGTGCCAGCAGTCCCAGGGGGCGTTCCGGGGAGCTGTTTTTT. The rearrangement links TRBV6-5 to TRBJ2-2; TRBD1 agrees at 8 bases. This CDR3 spans 14 amino acids. Trimming removed 5 bases from V and 6 bases from J; junction bases left unmatched: 5. Germline CDR1 is MNHEY and CDR2 is SVGAGI.

The V call is TRBV9, the J call TRBJ1-4; 7 nucleotides align to TRBD1. The CDR3 sequence is 16 residues long. Trimming cost V 4 bases and J 8 bases; bases outside gene matches: 14. Germline CDR1 reads SGDLS; CDR2 reads YYNGEE. The DNA of the CDR3 is TGTGCCAGCAGCTCAACAACCGGGACAGAGGCAGAAAAACTGTTTTTT. Protein sequence: CASSSTTGTEAEKLFF.

This chain connects TRBV6-5 to TRBJ2-3, with 10 bases identical to TRBD1. This CDR3 is built from 16 residues. The V gene end was trimmed by 2 bases and the J gene end by 2 bases; junction bases not matched to a gene: 4. Germline-derived CDR1 and CDR2 are MNHEY and SVGAGI. CDR3 protein: CASSYAGTGVTDTQYF. DNA of the CDR3: TGTGCCAGCAGTTACGCCGGGACAGGGGTCACAGATACGCAGTATTTT.

The rearrangement links TRBV28 to TRBJ2-1, with 8 bases aligning to TRBD2. This CDR3 is built from 18 residues. Unmatched junction bases numbered 20, after V lost 3 bases and J lost 10 bases. Germline loops: CDR1 MDHEN, CDR2 SYDVKM. In DNA, the CDR3 is TGTGCCAGCAGTTTCAGCAATGCAGTGCGGGGGGTCCCGGGGGAGCAGTTCTTC. Protein sequence: CASSFSNAVRGVPGEQFF.